This T cell receptor beta chain was observed in a study of siplizumab effects on memory and regulatory T cells. The assay was immunoSEQ multiplex PCR, and TCRdb's table has in-frame clones only and misses some. The table lists 95,000 to 110,000 clones, 93% of them singletons, with 0.62% in the top ten. The clonotype originates from a human donor in good health. Sequenced: Tregs sorted from blood.

CDR3 nucleotide sequence: TGTGCCAGCTCACCACGGAAGGTCAGGGGAACTGAAGCTTTCTTT. It codes for CASSPRKVRGTEAFF. The chain recombines TRBV18 with TRBJ1-1, with a weak D call TRBD1 (6 bases). Germline V lookup: CDR1 KGHSH, CDR2 LQKENI. V lost 1 base and J lost 5, with 14 bases in between. This CDR3 comprises 15 residues.